This TCR beta chain is from a study of T cells in localized non-small cell lung cancer. Study-level findings and limits: A raised T cell density in blood coincided with lengthier overall survival.

Clones were read by immunoSEQ multiplex PCR, and TCRdb kept only the in-frame ones, dropping some. The sample includes roughly 58,000 clones, roughly 76% seen only once; the top ten take just over 4.5%. In the case of this clone: Its antigen is unidentified.

The sequencing used PBMCs, collected before any cancer treatment. The sequence came from a man between 40 and 70 years old with stage II lung adenocarcinoma.

In DNA, the CDR3 is TGCGCCAGCAGCTATGGGACAATCACAGATACGCAGTATTTT. Residues: CASSYGTITDTQYF. The gene calls are TRBV5-1 and TRBJ2-3; D possibly corresponds to TRBD1 (6 bases). Trimming left V 3 bases short and J 2 bases short, with 10 bases between. The CDR3 runs to 14 residues. Germline CDR1 and CDR2: SGHRS and YFSETQ. Full variable domain (outside the CDR3, taken from reference TRBV5-1 and TRBJ2-3): KAGVTQTPRYLIKTRGQQVTLSCSPISGHRSVSWYQQTPGQGLQFLFEYFSETQRNKGNFPGRFSGRQFSNSRSEMNVSTLELGDSALYLCASSYGTITDTQYFGPGTRLTVL.